One and the same sample provided the 10 T cell receptor beta chains below, sequenced in a study of metastatic and nonmetastatic thyroid tumors. From the PCR reads, TCRdb re-called clones with MiXCR. The sample records about 47,000 clones, 20% to 25% being singletons. Nobody among the patients had been given any treatment before thyroid surgery. Input material: blood. All receptors come from a male donor with papillary thyroid cancer or a benign thyroid nodule (not recorded which). Some clones in this sample may be carry-over from other donors' samples.

The chain joins TRBV6-1 to TRBJ2-7; the match to TRBD1 covers 9 bases. This CDR3 contains 15 residues. V was pared by 0 bases and J by 5 bases, with 5 bases of the junction left unmatched. Germline V gene lookup returns CDR1 MNHNS and CDR2 SASEGT. The CDR3 bases are TGTGCCAGCAGTGAAGCCTCCGGGACAGGGAACGAGCAGTACGTC. This sequence encodes CASSEASGTGNEQYV.

A remark on this clone: This may be a read error: a much more frequent sequence differs by one nucleotide. The sample carries other DNA sequences with the same CDR3. This chain links TRBV5-4 with TRBJ2-2, with 13 bases matching TRBD2. Trimming cost V 3 bases and J 3 bases; bases outside gene matches: 5. Looked up from germline, CDR1 is SGHNT and CDR2 is YYREEE (reference sequence). This CDR3 has 17 residues. This CDR3 reads CASSSGTSGIDTGELFF. CDR3 DNA: TGTGCCAGCAGCTCCGGGACTAGCGGGATAGACACCGGGGAGCTGTTTTTT.

There are many counts of this clone. The genes are TRBV10-3 and TRBJ2-5; 9 positions match TRBD1. The germline gives CDR1 ENHRY, CDR2 SYGVKD. V lost 0 bases and J lost 0; bases outside the gene matches: 2. This CDR3 is built from 16 residues. The CDR3 reads CAISESGTGNQETQYF. CDR3 nucleotides: TGTGCCATCAGTGAGTCGGGGACAGGGAACCAAGAGACCCAGTACTTC.

Only a few counts were recorded for this clone. The chain is built from TRBV28 and TRBJ1-5, with TRBD1 matching over 8 bases. J was trimmed by 0 bases and V by 5 bases; bases with no gene match: 12. The CDR3 sequence is 18 residues long. CDR1 is MDHEN, CDR2 SYDVKM, per germline. The CDR3 loop reads CASSRDRRSQYSNQPQHF. The CDR3 coding sequence is TGTGCCAGCAGTCGGGACAGGCGATCGCAGTATAGCAATCAGCCCCAGCATTTT.

This clone was counted at least ten times. The chain has TRBV7-6 and TRBJ2-5; either TRBD1 or TRBD2 may supply D (6 bases each). CDR1 and CDR2 from the germline V gene are SGHVS and FNYEAQ. The CDR3 has 19 amino acids. The germline V and J ends were trimmed by 5 bases and 5 bases, with 30 bases remaining between them. In DNA form, the CDR3 reads TGTGCCAGCAGCCACAAAACAAACCCACTAAGGGGGGTAGGGGAGACCCAGTACTTC. This sequence encodes CASSHKTNPLRGVGETQYF.

This clone has at least ten counts. This sequence joins TRBV20-1 and TRBJ1-1; no reliable D call. This CDR3 is 13 amino acids long. V lost 4 bases, J lost 6 bases, and 15 bases lay in between. Germline lookup yields CDR1 DFQATT and CDR2 SNEGSKA (reference sequence). CDR3 bases: TGCAGTGCTAACCCCGGACCCGGACCTGAAGCTTTCTTT. Protein: CSANPGPGPEAFF.

This clone was seen ten or more times. The rearrangement joins TRBV5-1 to TRBJ1-1; D is unresolved. Trimming shortened V by 4 bases and J by 2 bases, and 12 bases separated the two germline ends. The CDR3 is 14 residues long. Per the germline V gene, CDR1 is SGHRS and CDR2 is YFSETQ. CDR3 amino acids: CASSTRPPNTEAFF. CDR3 bases: TGCGCCAGCAGCACCAGGCCCCCAAACACTGAAGCTTTCTTT.

Remarks on this clone: A clone one base away is much larger, so this may be a read error. This chain joins TRBV5-1 and TRBJ2-3, with a possible D match to TRBD2 (6 bases). This CDR3 spans 15 amino acids. V lost 3 bases and J lost 6, with 17 bases in between. The germline CDR1 and CDR2 sequences are SGHRS and YFSETQ. The CDR3 nucleotides read TGCGCCAGCAGCTCCTCGAGCGGGTCTTGGGATACGCAGTATTTT. As protein: CASSSSSGSWDTQYF.

In this sample, this clone turned up many times. The J gene is TRBJ2-3, the V gene TRBV18; D possibly corresponds to TRBD1 (6 bases). In germline, CDR1 is KGHSH, CDR2 LQKENI. The V and J ends lost 2 bases and 2 bases respectively, with 17 bases between them. The CDR3 sequence is 17 residues long. The chain's CDR3 is CASSPSSTGTYTDTQYF. CDR3 coding DNA: TGTGCCAGCTCACCATCGTCCACAGGGACCTACACAGATACGCAGTATTTT.

V gene TRBV19 combines with J gene TRBJ2-7; tentative D call: TRBD2 (5 bases). V was trimmed by 4 bases and J by 2 bases, leaving 9 bases between them. The CDR3 sequence is 13 residues long. CDR1 is LNHDA and CDR2 is SQIVND in the germline V gene (reference sequence). As DNA, the CDR3 is TGTGCCAGTAGTACGAGGGATGCCTACGAGCAGTACTTC. It codes for CASSTRDAYEQYF.